This TCR beta chain appears in the sequencing data of a study of regulatory and conventional T cells in RAG deficiency. The sorted conventional CD4+ T cells were CD25-low and CD127-high, with genomic DNA sequenced. Germline lookup yields CDR1 MNHEY and CDR2 SVGAGI. V was trimmed by 8 bases and J by 4 bases, leaving 14 bases between them. This CDR3 comprises 13 residues. A note on this clone: As yet, its antigen is unknown.

Sequenced by immunoSEQ multiplex PCR; TCRdb stores in-frame clones only, minus some. The sample has 45,000 or so clones, just under 90% seen once. General observations from the study: In Omenn syndrome, sorted "Tregs" may be peripherally activated cells. Shorter CDR3s in all patient subsets; >75% Treg-Tconv overlap in Omenn. Shannon entropy was markedly lower and Simpson indices higher in RAG-deficient patients than control T-cell subsets.

The sample was also reused in another study, on regulatory T cells. As reported in that work: Primers: 52 TRBV forward and 13 TRBJ reverse. Skewed V and J usage and few unique V-J pairs marked patient repertoires, most in Tregs.

Input material: CD4+ effector T cells sorted from blood. The chain combines TRBV6-5 with TRBJ2-5, with a weak D call TRBD2 (7 bases). The receptor comes from a human donor in good health. CDR3 DNA sequence: TGTGCCAGCGGCGGGGGCCTTGGAGAGACCCAGTACTTC. Translated, it gives CASGGGLGETQYF.